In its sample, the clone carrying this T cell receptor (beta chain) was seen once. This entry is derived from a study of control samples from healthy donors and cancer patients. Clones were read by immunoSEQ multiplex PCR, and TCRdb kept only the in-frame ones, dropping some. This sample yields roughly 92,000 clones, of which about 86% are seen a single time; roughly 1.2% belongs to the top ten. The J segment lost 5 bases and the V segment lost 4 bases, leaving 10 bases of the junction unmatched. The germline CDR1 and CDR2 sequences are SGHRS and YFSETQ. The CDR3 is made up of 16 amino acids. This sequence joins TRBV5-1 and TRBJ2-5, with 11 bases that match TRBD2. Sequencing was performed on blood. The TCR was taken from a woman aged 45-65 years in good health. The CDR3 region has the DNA TGCGCCAGCAGCCTTACCCCTAGCGGGAGGAAGGAGACCCAGTACTTC. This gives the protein CASSLTPSGRKETQYF. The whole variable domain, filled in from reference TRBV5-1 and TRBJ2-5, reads KAGVTQTPRYLIKTRGQQVTLSCSPISGHRSVSWYQQTPGQGLQFLFEYFSETQRNKGNFPGRFSGRQFSNSRSEMNVSTLELGDSALYLCASSLTPSGRKETQYFGPGTRLLVL.